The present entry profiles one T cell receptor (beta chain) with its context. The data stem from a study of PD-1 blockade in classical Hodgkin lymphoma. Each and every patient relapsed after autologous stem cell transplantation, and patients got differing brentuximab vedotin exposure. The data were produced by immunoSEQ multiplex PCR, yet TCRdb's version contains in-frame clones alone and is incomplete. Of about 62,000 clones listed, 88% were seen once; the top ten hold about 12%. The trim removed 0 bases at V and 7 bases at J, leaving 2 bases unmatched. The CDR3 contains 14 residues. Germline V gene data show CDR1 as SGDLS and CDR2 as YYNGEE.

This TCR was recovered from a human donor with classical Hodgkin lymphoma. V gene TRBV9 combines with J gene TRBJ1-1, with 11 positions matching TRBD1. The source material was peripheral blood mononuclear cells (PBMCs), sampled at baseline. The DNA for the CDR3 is TGTGCCAGCAGCGTAGAGGGACAGGGGGATGAAGCTTTCTTT. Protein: CASSVEGQGDEAFF.